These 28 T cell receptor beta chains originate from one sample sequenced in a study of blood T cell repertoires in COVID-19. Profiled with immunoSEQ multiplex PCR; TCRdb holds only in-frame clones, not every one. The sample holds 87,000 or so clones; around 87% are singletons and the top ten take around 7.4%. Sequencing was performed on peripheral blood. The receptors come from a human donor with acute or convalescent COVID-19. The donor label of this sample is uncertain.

The CDR3 bases are TGTGCCACCAGTGCCCAGGGACAGGCACTGGGGACCCAGTACTTC. It specifies CATSAQGQALGTQYF. V and J are TRBV24-1 and TRBJ2-5, with 8 bases matching TRBD1. CDR1 KGHDR and CDR2 SFDVKD come from the germline V gene. V trimming: 5 bases; J trimming: 7 bases; junction bases outside the gene matches: 11. CDR3 length: 15 amino acids.

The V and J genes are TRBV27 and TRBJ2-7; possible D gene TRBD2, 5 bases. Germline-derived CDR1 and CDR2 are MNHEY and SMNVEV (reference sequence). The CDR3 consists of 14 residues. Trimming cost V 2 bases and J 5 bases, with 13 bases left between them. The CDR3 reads CASSLLGETNEQYF. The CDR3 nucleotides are TGTGCCAGCAGTTTACTCGGGGAGACGAACGAGCAGTACTTC.

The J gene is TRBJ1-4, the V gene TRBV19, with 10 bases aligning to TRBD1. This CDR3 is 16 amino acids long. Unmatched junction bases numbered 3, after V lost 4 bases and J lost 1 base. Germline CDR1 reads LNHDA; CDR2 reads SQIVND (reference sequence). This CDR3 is CASSNDRGQTNEKLFF. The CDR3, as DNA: TGTGCCAGTAGTAACGACAGGGGGCAAACTAATGAAAAACTGTTTTTT.

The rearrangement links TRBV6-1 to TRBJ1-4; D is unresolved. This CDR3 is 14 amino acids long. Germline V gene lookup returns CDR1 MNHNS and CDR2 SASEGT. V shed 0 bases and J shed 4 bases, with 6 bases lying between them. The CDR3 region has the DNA TGTGCCAGCAGTGAAGCAACAGTTAATGAAAAACTGTTTTTT. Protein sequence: CASSEATVNEKLFF.

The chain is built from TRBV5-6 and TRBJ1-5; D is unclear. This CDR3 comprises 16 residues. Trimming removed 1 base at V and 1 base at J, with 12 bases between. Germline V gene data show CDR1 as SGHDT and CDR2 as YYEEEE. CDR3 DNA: TGTGCCAGCAGCTTGTTGCGCGGAGCAAGCAATCAGCCCCAGCATTTT. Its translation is CASSLLRGASNQPQHF.

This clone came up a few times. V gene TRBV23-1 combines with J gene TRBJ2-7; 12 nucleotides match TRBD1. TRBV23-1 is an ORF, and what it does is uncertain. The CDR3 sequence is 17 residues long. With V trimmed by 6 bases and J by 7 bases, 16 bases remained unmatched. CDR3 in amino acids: CASSERGPGQGAREQYF. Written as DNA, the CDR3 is TGCGCCAGCAGCGAAAGGGGACCGGGACAGGGGGCTAGAGAGCAGTACTTC.

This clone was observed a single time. The DNA for the CDR3 is TGCGCCAGCGGAGGGGGACAGTTCACAGATACGCAGTATTTT. Its protein product is CASGGGQFTDTQYF. The chain links TRBV5-1 to TRBJ2-3, with a tentative D call TRBD1 (7 bases). CDR1 SGHRS and CDR2 YFSETQ come from the germline V gene. Trimming pared 7 bases from V and 2 bases from J, leaving 14 bases between. This CDR3 contains 14 residues. Complete variable domain (other parts from reference TRBV5-1 and TRBJ2-3): KAGVTQTPRYLIKTRGQQVTLSCSPISGHRSVSWYQQTPGQGLQFLFEYFSETQRNKGNFPGRFSGRQFSNSRSEMNVSTLELGDSALYLCASGGGQFTDTQYFGPGTRLTVL.

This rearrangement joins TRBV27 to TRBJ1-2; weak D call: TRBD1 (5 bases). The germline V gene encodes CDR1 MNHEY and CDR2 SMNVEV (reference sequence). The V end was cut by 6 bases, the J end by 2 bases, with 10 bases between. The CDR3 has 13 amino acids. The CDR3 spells CASSRGQNYGYTF. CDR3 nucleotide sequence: TGTGCCAGCAGCCGCGGACAAAACTATGGCTACACCTTC.

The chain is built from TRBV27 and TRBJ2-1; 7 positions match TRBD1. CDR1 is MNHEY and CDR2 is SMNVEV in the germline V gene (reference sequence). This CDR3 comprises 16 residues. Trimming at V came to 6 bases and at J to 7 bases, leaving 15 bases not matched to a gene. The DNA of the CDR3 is TGTGCCAGCAGCCCTGGGACAGTCGGATTTCGGAATGAGCAGTTCTTC. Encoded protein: CASSPGTVGFRNEQFF.

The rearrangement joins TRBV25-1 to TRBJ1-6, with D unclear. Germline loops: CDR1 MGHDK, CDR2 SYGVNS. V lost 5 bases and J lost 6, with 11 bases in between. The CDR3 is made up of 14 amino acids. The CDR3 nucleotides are TGTGCCAGCAGTCGGGGAAGAGGTAATTCACCCCTCCACTTT. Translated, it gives CASSRGRGNSPLHF.

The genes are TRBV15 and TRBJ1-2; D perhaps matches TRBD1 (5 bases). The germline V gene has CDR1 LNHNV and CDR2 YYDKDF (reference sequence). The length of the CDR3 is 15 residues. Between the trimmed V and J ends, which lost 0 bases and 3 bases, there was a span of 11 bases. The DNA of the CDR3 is TGTGCCACCAGCAGAGATCGGGGGACTCACTATGGCTACACCTTC. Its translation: CATSRDRGTHYGYTF. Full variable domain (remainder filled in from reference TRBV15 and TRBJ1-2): DAMVIQNPRYQVTQFGKPVTLSCSQTLNHNVMYWYQQKSSQAPKLLFHYYDKDFNNEADTPDNFQSRRPNTSFCFLDIRSPGLGDTAMYLCATSRDRGTHYGYTFGSGTRLTVV.

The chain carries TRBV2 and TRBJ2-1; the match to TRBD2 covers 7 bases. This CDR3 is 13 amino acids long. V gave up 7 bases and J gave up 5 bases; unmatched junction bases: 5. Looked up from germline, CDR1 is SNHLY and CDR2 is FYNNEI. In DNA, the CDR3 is TGTGCCAGCAAGCGGGGTTTTGACAATGAGCAGTTCTTC. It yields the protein CASKRGFDNEQFF.

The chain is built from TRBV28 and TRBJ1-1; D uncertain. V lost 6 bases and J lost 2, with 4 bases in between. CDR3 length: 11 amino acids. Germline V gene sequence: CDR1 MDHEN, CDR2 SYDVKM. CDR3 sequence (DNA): TGTGCCAGCAGGCTAAACACTGAAGCTTTCTTT. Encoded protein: CASRLNTEAFF.

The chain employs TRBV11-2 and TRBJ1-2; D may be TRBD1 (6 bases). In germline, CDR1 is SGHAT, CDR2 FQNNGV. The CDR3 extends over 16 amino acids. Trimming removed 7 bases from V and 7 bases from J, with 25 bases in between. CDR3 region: CASTRLGGQPGGGYTF. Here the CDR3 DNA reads TGTGCCAGCACCAGACTGGGGGGGCAGCCGGGTGGTGGCTACACCTTC.

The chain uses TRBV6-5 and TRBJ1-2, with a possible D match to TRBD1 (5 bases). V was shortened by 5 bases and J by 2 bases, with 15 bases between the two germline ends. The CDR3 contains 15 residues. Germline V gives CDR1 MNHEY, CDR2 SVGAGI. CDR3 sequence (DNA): TGTGCCAGCAGTCGCGGACATTCACCGAACTATGGCTACACCTTC. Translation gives CASSRGHSPNYGYTF.

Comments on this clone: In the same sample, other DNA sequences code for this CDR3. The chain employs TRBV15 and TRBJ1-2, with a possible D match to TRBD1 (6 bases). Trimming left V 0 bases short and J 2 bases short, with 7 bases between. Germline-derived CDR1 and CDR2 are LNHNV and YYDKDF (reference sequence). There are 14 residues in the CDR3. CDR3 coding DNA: TGTGCCACCAGCAGAGAGAGGGGGAACTATGGCTACACCTTC. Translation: CATSRERGNYGYTF.

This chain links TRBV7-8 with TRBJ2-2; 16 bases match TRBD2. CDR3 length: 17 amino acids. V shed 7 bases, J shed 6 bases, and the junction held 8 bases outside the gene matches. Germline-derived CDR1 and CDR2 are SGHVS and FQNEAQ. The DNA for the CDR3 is TGTGCCAGCACCCCGGCCGGGACTAGCGGGGGGGCCGGGGAGCTGTTTTTT. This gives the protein CASTPAGTSGGAGELFF.

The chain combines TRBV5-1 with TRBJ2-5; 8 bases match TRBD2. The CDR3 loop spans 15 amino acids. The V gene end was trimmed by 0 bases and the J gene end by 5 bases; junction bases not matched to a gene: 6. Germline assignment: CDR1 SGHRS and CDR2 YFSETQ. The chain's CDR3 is CASSLERGLGETQYF. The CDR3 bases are TGCGCCAGCAGCTTGGAACGGGGACTAGGGGAGACCCAGTACTTC.

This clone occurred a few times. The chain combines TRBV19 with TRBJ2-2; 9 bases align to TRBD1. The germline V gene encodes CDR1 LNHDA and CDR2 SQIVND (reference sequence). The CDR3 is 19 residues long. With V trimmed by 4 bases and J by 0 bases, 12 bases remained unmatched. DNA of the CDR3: TGTGCCAGTAGTAGAACGGGACAGGGTGGAGACGCGAACACCGGGGAGCTGTTTTTT. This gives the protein CASSRTGQGGDANTGELFF. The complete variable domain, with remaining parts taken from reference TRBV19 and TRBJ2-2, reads DGGITQSPKYLFRKEGQNVTLSCEQNLNHDAMYWYRQDPGQGLRLIYYSQIVNDFQKGDIAEGYSVSREKKESFPLTVTSAQKNPTAFYLCASSRTGQGGDANTGELFFGEGSRLTVL.

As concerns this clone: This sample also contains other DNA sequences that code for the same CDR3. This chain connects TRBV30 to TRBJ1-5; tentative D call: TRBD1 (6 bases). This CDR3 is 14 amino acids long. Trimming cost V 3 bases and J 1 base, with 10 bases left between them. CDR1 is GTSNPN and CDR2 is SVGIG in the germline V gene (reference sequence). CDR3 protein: CAWSADSSNQPQHF. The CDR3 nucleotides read TGTGCCTGGAGCGCGGACAGCAGCAATCAGCCCCAGCATTTT.

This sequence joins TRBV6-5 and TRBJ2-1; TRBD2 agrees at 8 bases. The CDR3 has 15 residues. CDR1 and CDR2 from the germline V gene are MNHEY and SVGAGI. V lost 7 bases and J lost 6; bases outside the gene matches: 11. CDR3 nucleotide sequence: TGTGCCAGCATCTCGACTAGCGAGGTCACCAATGAGCAGTTCTTC. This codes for CASISTSEVTNEQFF.

CDR3 loop: CASSRGLNYGNTIYF. CDR3 DNA: TGTGCCAGCAGCCGAGGACTTAACTACGGAAACACCATATATTTT. This chain connects TRBV5-6 to TRBJ1-3; the D is unclear. Germline-derived CDR1 and CDR2 are SGHDT and YYEEEE. V was pared by 4 bases and J by 4 bases, with 15 bases between. The CDR3 covers 15 residues.

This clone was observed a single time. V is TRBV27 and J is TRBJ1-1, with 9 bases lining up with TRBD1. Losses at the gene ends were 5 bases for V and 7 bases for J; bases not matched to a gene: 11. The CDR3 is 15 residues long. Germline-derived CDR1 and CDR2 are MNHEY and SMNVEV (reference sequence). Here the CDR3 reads CASSRGQGFKGEAFF. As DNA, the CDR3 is TGTGCCAGCAGTCGCGGACAGGGGTTTAAAGGTGAAGCTTTCTTT.

The CDR3 loop is CASSHRTVEATQYF. For the CDR3, the DNA is TGTGCCAGCAGCCATCGGACTGTGGAGGCCACGCAGTATTTT. V and J are TRBV3-1 (or the pseudogene TRBV3-2) and TRBJ2-3; a weak D match, TRBD2 (5 bases). CDR1 is LGHDT, CDR2 YNNKEL, per germline (reference sequence). The CDR3 is 14 amino acids. V lost 3 bases to trimming and J lost 9 bases, with 16 bases between them.

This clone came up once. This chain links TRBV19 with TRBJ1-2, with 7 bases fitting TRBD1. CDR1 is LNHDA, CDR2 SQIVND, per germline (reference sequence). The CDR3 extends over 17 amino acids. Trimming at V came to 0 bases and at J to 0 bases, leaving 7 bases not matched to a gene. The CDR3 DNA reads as TGTGCCAGTAGTATAGAACCGGGACAGAACGCTAACTATGGCTACACCTTC. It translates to CASSIEPGQNANYGYTF.

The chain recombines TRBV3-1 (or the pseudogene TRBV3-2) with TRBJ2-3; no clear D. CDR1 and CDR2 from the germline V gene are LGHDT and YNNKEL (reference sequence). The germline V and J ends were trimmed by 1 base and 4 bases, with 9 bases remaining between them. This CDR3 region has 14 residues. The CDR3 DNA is TGTGCCAGCAGCCAAGGAGGCCGGCCAGATACGCAGTATTTT. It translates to CASSQGGRPDTQYF.

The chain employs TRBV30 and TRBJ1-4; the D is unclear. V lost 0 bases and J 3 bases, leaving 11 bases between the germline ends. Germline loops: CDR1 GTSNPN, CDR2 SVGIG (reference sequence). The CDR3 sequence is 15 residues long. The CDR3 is CAWSVPGSANEKLFF. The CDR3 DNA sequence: TGTGCCTGGAGTGTACCGGGGTCAGCTAATGAAAAACTGTTTTTT.

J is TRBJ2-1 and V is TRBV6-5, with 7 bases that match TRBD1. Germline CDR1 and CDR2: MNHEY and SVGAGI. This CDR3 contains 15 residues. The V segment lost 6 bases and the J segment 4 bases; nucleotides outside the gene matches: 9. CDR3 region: CASSPDRAAYNEQFF. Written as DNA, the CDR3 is TGTGCCAGCAGCCCAGACAGGGCGGCATACAATGAGCAGTTCTTC.